This entry lists 14 T cell receptor beta chains sequenced from one sample in a study of T cell repertoires in ileal Crohn's disease (dated by TCRdb to between 2019 and 2020). Library construction relied on the immunoSEQ multiplex PCR assay. The source is immuneACCESS, and TCRdb retained only in-frame sequences with V and J called. Part of the clones is not carried over; for the studies checked, unresolved V genes explain less than half of this, and the remainder is unexplained. Here the sample has approximately 15,000 clones; 80% occur a single time. The ten largest account for around 4% of the sample. Sequenced material: ileal tissue. All receptors come from an adult with Crohn's disease.

The chain joins TRBV9 to TRBJ1-4; 8 bases align to TRBD1. In germline, CDR1 is SGDLS, CDR2 YYNGEE. This CDR3 spans 18 amino acids. After removal of 4 bases from V and 7 bases from J, the junction contained 18 bases not matched to a gene. The CDR3 loop reads CASSPPHTGGGGSEKLFF. The CDR3 DNA is TGTGCCAGCAGCCCCCCTCACACAGGGGGAGGGGGGAGTGAAAAACTGTTTTTT.

As DNA, the CDR3 is TGTGCCAGCAGTTTGGGGTCGGGGTTTGAAGCTTTCTTT. Translated: CASSLGSGFEAFF. The rearrangement links TRBV27 to TRBJ1-1; D is unclear. This CDR3 spans 13 amino acids. CDR1 is MNHEY, CDR2 SMNVEV, per germline (reference sequence). Trimming cost V 3 bases and J 7 bases, with 12 bases left between them.

The chain is built from TRBV5-6 and TRBJ2-1; 12 nucleotides match TRBD2. Germline V CDR1 and CDR2: SGHDT, YYEEEE. V shed 4 bases, J shed 6 bases, and the junction held 8 bases outside the gene matches. This CDR3 region has 16 residues. This chain's CDR3 is CASSHRTSGIGNEQFF. CDR3 sequence (DNA): TGTGCCAGCAGCCACAGGACTAGCGGGATCGGCAATGAGCAGTTCTTC.

Here the CDR3 DNA reads TGTGCCAGCAGCTTAGGAGGACAGAACACTGAAGCTTTCTTT. This encodes CASSLGGQNTEAFF. The chain has TRBV7-2 and TRBJ1-1; maybe TRBD1 (5 bases). The V end was cut by 1 base, the J end by 1 base, with 7 bases between. The CDR3 runs 14 residues. Germline CDR1 and CDR2: SGHTA and FQGNSA.

The chain couples TRBV15 to TRBJ1-1; D gene ambiguous. V was clipped by 7 bases and J by 5 bases, with 17 bases between them. Germline-derived CDR1 and CDR2 are LNHNV and YYDKDF (reference sequence). The CDR3 length is 14 residues. The CDR3 region has the DNA TGTGCCACCATGGCCAGACCCCGGGGTACTGAAGCTTTCTTT. Translating it yields CATMARPRGTEAFF. The variable domain in full, with the rest retrieved from reference TRBV15 and TRBJ1-1, is DAMVIQNPRYQVTQFGKPVTLSCSQTLNHNVMYWYQQKSSQAPKLLFHYYDKDFNNEADTPDNFQSRRPNTSFCFLDIRSPGLGDTAMYLCATMARPRGTEAFFGQGTRLTVV.

V usage is TRBV27 and J usage is TRBJ1-2; TRBD1 matches 9 bases. Per germline, CDR1 MNHEY and CDR2 SMNVEV (reference sequence). The CDR3 covers 17 residues. V was pared by 0 bases and J by 8 bases, with 13 bases of the junction left unmatched. The CDR3 DNA sequence: TGTGCCAGCAGTTTATCTCGCCGGGACAGGGATTTAGCGGGCTACACCTTC. Translation gives CASSLSRRDRDLAGYTF.

The rearrangement joins TRBV7-2 to TRBJ1-3, with 11 bases that match TRBD1. Germline V CDR1 and CDR2: SGHTA, FQGNSA. V shed 3 bases and J 5 bases; nucleotides not matched to a gene: 3. CDR3 length equals 15 residues. CDR3 DNA: TGTGCCAGCAGCTTGGACAGGGGGCTTCGAAACACCATATATTTT. Its protein is CASSLDRGLRNTIYF.

The chain links TRBV15 to TRBJ2-7, with D possibly matching TRBD2 (6 bases). This CDR3 has 15 amino acids. With 2 bases removed from V and 5 bases from J, the gap between germline ends came to 16 bases. Germline V gene data show CDR1 as LNHNV and CDR2 as YYDKDF (reference sequence). The CDR3 DNA sequence: TGTGCCACCAGCAGACCGCCTCAGGGAGGCCACGAGCAGTACTTC. Translated, it gives CATSRPPQGGHEQYF.

This chain links TRBV4-1 with TRBJ1-5; D is unresolved. Trimming removed 3 bases from V and 6 bases from J, with 24 bases in between. The CDR3 spans 18 residues. The germline V gene has CDR1 MGHRA and CDR2 YSYEKL. The CDR3 coding sequence is TGCGCCAGCAGCCACCGTTTCCAGCGGTTAGGGTTAAGTCAGCCCCAGCATTTT. Protein: CASSHRFQRLGLSQPQHF.

The chain joins TRBV5-5 to TRBJ1-3; TRBD1 is a possible D gene (5 bases). Germline V gene sequence: CDR1 SGHKS, CDR2 YYEKEE (reference sequence). This CDR3 is built from 13 residues. Trimming took off 4 bases at V and 3 bases at J, with 8 bases between the two ends. The CDR3 spells CASSLQGGNTIYF. The CDR3 DNA reads as TGTGCCAGCAGCCTTCAGGGTGGAAACACCATATATTTT.

V and J are TRBV19 and TRBJ1-5, with D possibly being TRBD1 (5 bases). Germline V lookup: CDR1 LNHDA, CDR2 SQIVND (reference sequence). The CDR3 runs 12 residues. Between the trimmed V and J ends, which lost 6 bases and 5 bases, there was a span of 8 bases. The CDR3 loop is CASSQGDQPQHF. Written as DNA, the CDR3 is TGTGCCAGTAGCCAGGGCGATCAGCCCCAGCATTTT.

V and J are TRBV19 and TRBJ1-5; D unclear. From germline, CDR1 is LNHDA and CDR2 SQIVND (reference sequence). With 3 bases removed from V and 4 bases from J, the gap between germline ends came to 13 bases. This CDR3 region has 15 residues. CDR3 DNA: TGTGCCAGTAGTATCGATGGAGGGTTAAATCAGCCCCAGCATTTT. Translated, it gives CASSIDGGLNQPQHF.

This clone showed up just once. This chain uses TRBV9 with TRBJ2-7, with D possibly being TRBD1 (5 bases). The CDR3 spans 13 residues. Looked up from germline, CDR1 is SGDLS and CDR2 is YYNGEE. V was cut by 4 bases and J by 4 bases, with 12 bases left in between. The chain's CDR3 is CASSPGGAYEQYF. The CDR3 bases are TGTGCCAGCAGCCCGGGTGGGGCATACGAGCAGTACTTC.

The CDR3 loop reads CASSFGTAELTEAFF. The DNA of the CDR3 is TGTGCCAGCAGCTTCGGGACAGCCGAACTCACTGAAGCTTTCTTT. The chain has TRBV5-5 and TRBJ1-1; 7 positions agree with TRBD1. Germline values: CDR1 SGHKS, CDR2 YYEKEE (reference sequence). J was trimmed by 4 bases and V by 2 bases; bases with no gene match: 8. CDR3 size: 15 residues.